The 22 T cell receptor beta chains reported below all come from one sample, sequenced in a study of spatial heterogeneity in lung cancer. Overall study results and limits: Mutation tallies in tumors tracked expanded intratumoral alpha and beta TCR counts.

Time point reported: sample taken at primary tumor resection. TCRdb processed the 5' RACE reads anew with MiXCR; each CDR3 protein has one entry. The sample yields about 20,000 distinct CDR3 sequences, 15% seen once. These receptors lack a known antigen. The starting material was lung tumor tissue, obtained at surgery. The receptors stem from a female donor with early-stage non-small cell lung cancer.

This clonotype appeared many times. The CDR3 protein is CASSSLPYNEQFF. The CDR3 nucleotides are TGTGCCAGCAGCTCCCTTCCCTACAATGAGCAGTTCTTC. This chain connects TRBV11-2 to TRBJ2-1, with D uncertain. V was pared by 4 bases and J by 2 bases, with 6 bases between. From germline, CDR1 is SGHAT and CDR2 FQNNGV. The CDR3 consists of 13 residues.

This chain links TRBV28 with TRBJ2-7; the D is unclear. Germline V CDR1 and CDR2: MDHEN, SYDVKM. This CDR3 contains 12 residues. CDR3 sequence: CATGQAAYEQYF. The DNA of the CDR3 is TGTGCAACCGGGCAGGCGGCCTACGAGCAGTACTTC.

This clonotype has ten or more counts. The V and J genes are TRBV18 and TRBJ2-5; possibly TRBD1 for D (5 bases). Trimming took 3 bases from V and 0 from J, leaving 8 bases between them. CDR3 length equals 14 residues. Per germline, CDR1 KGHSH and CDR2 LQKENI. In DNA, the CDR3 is TGTGCCAGCTCACCGAGACAGTACCAAGAGACCCAGTACTTC. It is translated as CASSPRQYQETQYF. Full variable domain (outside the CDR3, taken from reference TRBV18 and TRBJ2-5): NAGVMQNPRHLVRRRGQEARLRCSPMKGHSHVYWYRQLPEEGLKFMVYLQKENIIDESGMPKERFSAEFPKEGPSILRIQQVVRGDSAAYFCASSPRQYQETQYFGPGTRLLVL.

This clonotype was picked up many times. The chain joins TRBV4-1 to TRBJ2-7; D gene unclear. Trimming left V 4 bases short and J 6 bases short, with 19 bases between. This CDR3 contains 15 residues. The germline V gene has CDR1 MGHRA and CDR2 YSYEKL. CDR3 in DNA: TGCGCCAGCAGCCCACCGTCCCGGCTCCCGGGCGAGCAGTACTTC. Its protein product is CASSPPSRLPGEQYF.

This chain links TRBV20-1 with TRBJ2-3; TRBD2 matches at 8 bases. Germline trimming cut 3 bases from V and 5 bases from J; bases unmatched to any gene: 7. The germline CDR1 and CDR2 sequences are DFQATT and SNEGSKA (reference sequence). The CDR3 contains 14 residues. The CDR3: CSASTGGPRDTQYF. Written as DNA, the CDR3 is TGCAGTGCTAGCACGGGAGGGCCAAGAGATACGCAGTATTTT.

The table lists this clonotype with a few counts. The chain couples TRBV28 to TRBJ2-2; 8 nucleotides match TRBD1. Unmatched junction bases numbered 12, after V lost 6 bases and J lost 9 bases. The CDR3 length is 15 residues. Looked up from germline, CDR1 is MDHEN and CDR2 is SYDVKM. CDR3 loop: CASSPTGAPSRELFF. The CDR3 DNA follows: TGTGCCAGCAGCCCGACAGGGGCCCCTTCCCGGGAGCTGTTTTTT.

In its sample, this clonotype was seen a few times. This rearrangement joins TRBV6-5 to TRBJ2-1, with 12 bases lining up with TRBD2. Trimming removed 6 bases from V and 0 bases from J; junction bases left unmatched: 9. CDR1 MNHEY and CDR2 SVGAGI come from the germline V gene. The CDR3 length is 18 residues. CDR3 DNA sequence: TGTGCCAGCAGCCCACTAGCGGGAGGACCTCTCTCCTACAATGAGCAGTTCTTC. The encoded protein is CASSPLAGGPLSYNEQFF.

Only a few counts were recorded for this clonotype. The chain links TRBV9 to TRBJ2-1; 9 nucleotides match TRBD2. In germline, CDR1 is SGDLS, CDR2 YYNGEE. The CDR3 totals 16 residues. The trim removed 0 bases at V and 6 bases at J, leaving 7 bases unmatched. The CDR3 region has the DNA TGTGCCAGCAGCGTAGCTGGGACTAGCAGGGTCAATGAGCAGTTCTTC. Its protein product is CASSVAGTSRVNEQFF.

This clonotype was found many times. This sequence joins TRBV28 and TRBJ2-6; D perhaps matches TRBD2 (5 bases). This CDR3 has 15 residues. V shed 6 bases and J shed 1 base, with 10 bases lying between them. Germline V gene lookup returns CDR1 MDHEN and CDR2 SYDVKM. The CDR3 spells CASRDWSSGANVLTF. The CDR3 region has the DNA TGTGCCAGCAGGGACTGGTCGTCTGGGGCCAACGTCCTGACTTTC.

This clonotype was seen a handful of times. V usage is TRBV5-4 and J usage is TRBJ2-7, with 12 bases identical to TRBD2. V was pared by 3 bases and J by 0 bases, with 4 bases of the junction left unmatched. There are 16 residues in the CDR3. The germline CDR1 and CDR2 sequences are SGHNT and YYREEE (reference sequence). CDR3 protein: CASSWGLAGNSYEQYF. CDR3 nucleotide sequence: TGTGCCAGCAGCTGGGGACTAGCGGGCAACTCCTACGAGCAGTACTTC.

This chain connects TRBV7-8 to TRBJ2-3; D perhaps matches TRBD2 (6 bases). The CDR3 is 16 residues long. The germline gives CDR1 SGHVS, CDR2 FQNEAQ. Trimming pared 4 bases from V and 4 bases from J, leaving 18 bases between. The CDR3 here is CASSSPLGRFADTQYF. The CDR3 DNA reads TGTGCCAGCAGCTCCCCCCTAGGGAGGTTTGCAGATACGCAGTATTTT.

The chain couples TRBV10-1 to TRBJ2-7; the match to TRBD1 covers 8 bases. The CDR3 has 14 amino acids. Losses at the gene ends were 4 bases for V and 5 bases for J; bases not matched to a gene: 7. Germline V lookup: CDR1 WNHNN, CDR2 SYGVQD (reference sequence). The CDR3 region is CASSGTGRRDEQYF. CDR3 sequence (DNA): TGCGCCAGCAGTGGGACAGGGAGGAGAGACGAGCAGTACTTC.

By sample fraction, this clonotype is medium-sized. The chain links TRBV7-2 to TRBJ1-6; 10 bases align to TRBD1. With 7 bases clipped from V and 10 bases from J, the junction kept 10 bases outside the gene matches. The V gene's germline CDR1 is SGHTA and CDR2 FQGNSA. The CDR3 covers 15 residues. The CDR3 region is CASTSRDRGESPLHF. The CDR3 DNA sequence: TGTGCCAGCACCTCAAGGGACAGGGGAGAATCACCCCTCCACTTT. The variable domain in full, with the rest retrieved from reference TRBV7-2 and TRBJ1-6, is GAGVSQSPSNKVTEKGKDVELRCDPISGHTALYWYRQSLGQGLEFLIYFQGNSAPDKSGLPSDRFSAERTGGSVSTLTIQRTQQEDSAVYLCASTSRDRGESPLHFGNGTRLTVT.

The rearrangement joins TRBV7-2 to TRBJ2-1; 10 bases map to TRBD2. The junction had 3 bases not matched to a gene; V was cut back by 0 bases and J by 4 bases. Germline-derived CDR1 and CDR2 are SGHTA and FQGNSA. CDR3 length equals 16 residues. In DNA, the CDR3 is TGTGCCAGCAGCTTAGCAAGTAGCGGGAGGTACAATGAGCAGTTCTTC. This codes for CASSLASSGRYNEQFF.

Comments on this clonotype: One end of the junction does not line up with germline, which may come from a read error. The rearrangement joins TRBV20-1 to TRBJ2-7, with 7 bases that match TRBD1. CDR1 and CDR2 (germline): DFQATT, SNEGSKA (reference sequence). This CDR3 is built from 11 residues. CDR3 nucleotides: TGCAGTGCTGGACGGGACAGCTTCGAAGACTTC. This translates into CSAGRDSFEDF.

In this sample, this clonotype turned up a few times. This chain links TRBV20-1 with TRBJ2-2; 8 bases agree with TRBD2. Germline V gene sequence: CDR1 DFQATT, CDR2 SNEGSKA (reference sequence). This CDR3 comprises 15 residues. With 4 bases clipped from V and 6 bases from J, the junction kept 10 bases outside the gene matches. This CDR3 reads CSAKGTRTKSGELFF. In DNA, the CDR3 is TGCAGTGCTAAGGGGACTAGAACTAAATCCGGGGAGCTGTTTTTT.

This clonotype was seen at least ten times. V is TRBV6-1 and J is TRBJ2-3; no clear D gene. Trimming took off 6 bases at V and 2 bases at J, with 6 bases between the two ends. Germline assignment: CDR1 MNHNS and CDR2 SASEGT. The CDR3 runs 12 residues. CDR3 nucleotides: TGTGCCAGCAGGCCACCCACAGATACGCAGTATTTT. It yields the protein CASRPPTDTQYF.

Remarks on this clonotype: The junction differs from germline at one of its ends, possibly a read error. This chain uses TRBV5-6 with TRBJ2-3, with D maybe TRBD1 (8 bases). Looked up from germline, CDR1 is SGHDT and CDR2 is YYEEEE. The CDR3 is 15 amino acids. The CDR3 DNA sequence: TGTGCCACCAGCGGGAACAGGGGGGGCACAGATACGCAGTATTTT. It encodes CATSGNRGGTDTQYF. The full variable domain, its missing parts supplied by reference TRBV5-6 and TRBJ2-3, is DAGVTQSPTHLIKTRGQQVTLRCSPKSGHDTVSWYQQALGQGPQFIFQYYEEEERQRGNFPDRFSGHQFPNYSSELNVNALLLGDSALYLCATSGNRGGTDTQYFGPGTRLTVL.

CDR3 sequence (DNA): TGTGCCAGCAGTTCACAGAGTCCGGGACAGGGAATTGGGCAGTTCTTC. Protein: CASSSQSPGQGIGQFF. V usage is TRBV28 and J usage is TRBJ2-1, with TRBD1 identical over 9 bases. Germline trimming cut 4 bases from V and 12 bases from J; bases unmatched to any gene: 16. This CDR3 comprises 16 residues. Germline CDR1 reads MDHEN; CDR2 reads SYDVKM.

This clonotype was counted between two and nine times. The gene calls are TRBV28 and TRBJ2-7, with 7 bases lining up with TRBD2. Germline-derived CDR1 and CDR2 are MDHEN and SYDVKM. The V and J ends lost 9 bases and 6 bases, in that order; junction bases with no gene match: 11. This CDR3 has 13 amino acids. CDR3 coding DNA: TGTGCCAGTAATCCTAGCGGTAGGAGCGAGCAGTACTTC. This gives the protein CASNPSGRSEQYF. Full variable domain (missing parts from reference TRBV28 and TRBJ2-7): DVKVTQSSRYLVKRTGEKVFLECVQDMDHENMFWYRQDPGLGLRLIYFSYDVKMKEKGDIPEGYSVSREKKERFSLILESASTNQTSMYLCASNPSGRSEQYFGPGTRLTVT.

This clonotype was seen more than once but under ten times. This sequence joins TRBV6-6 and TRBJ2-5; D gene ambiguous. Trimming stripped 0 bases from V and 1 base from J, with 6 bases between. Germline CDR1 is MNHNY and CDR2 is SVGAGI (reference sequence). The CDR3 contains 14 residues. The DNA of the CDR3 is TGTGCCAGCAGTTACTCCGGGTTCCAAGAGACCCAGTACTTC. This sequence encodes CASSYSGFQETQYF.

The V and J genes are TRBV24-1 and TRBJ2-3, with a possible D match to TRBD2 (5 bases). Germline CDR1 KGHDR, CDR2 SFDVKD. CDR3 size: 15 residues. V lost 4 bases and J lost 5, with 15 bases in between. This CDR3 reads CATSDPRGRVDTQYF. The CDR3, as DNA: TGTGCCACCAGTGACCCGCGTGGGCGGGTAGATACGCAGTATTTT.